These 13 T cell receptor beta chains were sequenced from one sample in a study of cytomegalovirus exposure and HLA in healthy donors. Researchers ran the PCR with 60 Vbeta and 13 Jbeta primers. Sequenced by immunoSEQ multiplex PCR; TCRdb stores in-frame clones only, minus some. Counted here are over 100,000 clones, around two thirds occurring once; the ten biggest clones make up approximately 2%. Input material: PBMCs. These receptors all stem from a human donor in good health.

The CDR3 here is CATWGDSNQPQHF. In nucleotides, the CDR3 is TGTGCCACTTGGGGCGATAGCAATCAGCCCCAGCATTTT. This chain uses TRBV19 with TRBJ1-5; D may be TRBD1 (5 bases). V lost 10 bases and J 0 bases, leaving 10 bases between the germline ends. Germline CDR1 reads LNHDA; CDR2 reads SQIVND (reference sequence). The CDR3 contains 13 residues.

The CDR3 region has the DNA TGTGCCAGCAGTAGTGGGGGGGCTTACGAGCAGTACTTC. It encodes CASSSGGAYEQYF. V and J are TRBV2 and TRBJ2-5, with D possibly matching TRBD2 (7 bases). The J call is in doubt because the DNA end fits TRBJ2-7 better. Germline loops: CDR1 SNHLY, CDR2 FYNNEI. There are 13 residues in the CDR3.

The rearrangement joins TRBV6-6 to TRBJ2-6; possibly TRBD2 for D (6 bases). With 8 bases removed from V and 4 bases from J, the gap between germline ends came to 9 bases. The CDR3 has 13 residues. The germline V gene has CDR1 MNHNY and CDR2 SVGAGI (reference sequence). The CDR3 DNA follows: TGTGCCAGCTGCCGGGGGGGGGCCAACGTCCTGACTTTC. It translates to CASCRGGANVLTF.

The chain uses TRBV27 and TRBJ2-7; a weak D match, TRBD1 (6 bases). V was cut by 3 bases and J by 2 bases, with 11 bases left in between. Germline CDR1 is MNHEY and CDR2 is SMNVEV (reference sequence). The CDR3 consists of 14 residues. The CDR3 sequence is CASSFGTPTYEQYF. CDR3 nucleotides: TGTGCCAGCAGTTTCGGGACACCGACCTACGAGCAGTACTTC.

The chain links TRBV11-2 to TRBJ2-3; a possible D gene is TRBD2 (5 bases). The CDR3 runs to 14 residues. Trimming took off 1 base at V and 6 bases at J, with 11 bases between the two ends. Per the germline V gene, CDR1 is SGHAT and CDR2 is FQNNGV. CDR3 nucleotides: TGTGCCAGCAGCTTAGTATTAGCGTCGGATACGCAGTATTTT. Its translation: CASSLVLASDTQYF.

The chain combines TRBV28 with TRBJ1-3; possible D gene TRBD1, 6 bases. Deletions cut 3 bases from V and 1 base from J, with 7 bases between. This CDR3 has 14 amino acids. Germline V gene lookup returns CDR1 MDHEN and CDR2 SYDVKM. The chain's CDR3 is CASSFTGSGNTIYF. Written as DNA, the CDR3 is TGTGCCAGCAGTTTTACAGGGTCTGGAAACACCATATATTTT.

The CDR3 protein is CASSSRDRGETQYF. CDR3 coding DNA: TGCGCCAGCAGCTCCCGGGACAGGGGAGAGACCCAGTACTTC. The rearrangement uses TRBV4-1 and TRBJ2-5; 10 nucleotides align to TRBD1. The CDR3 is 14 residues long. Germline V gives CDR1 MGHRA, CDR2 YSYEKL. V gave up 5 bases and J gave up 4 bases; unmatched junction bases: 4.

This clone was seen a few times. The V and J genes are TRBV27 and TRBJ1-4; TRBD1 aligns across 7 bases. V lost 3 bases and J lost 3; bases outside the gene matches: 4. CDR3 size: 15 residues. CDR1 is MNHEY, CDR2 SMNVEV, per germline (reference sequence). CDR3 coding DNA: TGTGCCAGCAGTTTGGGGCAGGGGGCTAATGAAAAACTGTTTTTT. Protein: CASSLGQGANEKLFF. The variable domain in full, completed from reference TRBV27 and TRBJ1-4, reads EAQVTQNPRYLITVTGKKLTVTCSQNMNHEYMSWYRQDPGLGLRQIYYSMNVEVTDKGDVPEGYKVSRKEKRNFPLILESPSPNQTSLYFCASSLGQGANEKLFFGSGTQLSVL.

The V gene is TRBV5-1, the J gene TRBJ2-1; 7 bases fit TRBD2. Germline V gene sequence: CDR1 SGHRS, CDR2 YFSETQ. J gave up 3 bases and V 2 bases, and 2 bases lay outside the gene matches. This CDR3 has 14 residues. In DNA form, the CDR3 reads TGCGCCAGCAGCTTAGGACTAGTCTACAATGAGCAGTTCTTC. This encodes CASSLGLVYNEQFF.

This clone showed up just a few times. The J gene is TRBJ1-2, the V gene TRBV10-2; 9 bases are a match to TRBD1. This CDR3 has 16 residues. Trimming at V came to 0 bases and at J to 1 base, leaving 3 bases not matched to a gene. Germline V gives CDR1 WSHSY, CDR2 SAAADI. CDR3 nucleotide sequence: TGCGCCAGCAGTGAGTCACAGGGGGCCGTTAACTATGGCTACACCTTC. Amino acids: CASSESQGAVNYGYTF.

The CDR3 sequence: CAWTPGDRAGYTF. CDR3 DNA sequence: TGTGCCTGGACCCCCGGGGACAGGGCTGGCTACACCTTC. The V call is TRBV30, the J call TRBJ1-2, with 9 bases matching TRBD1. From germline, CDR1 is GTSNPN and CDR2 SVGIG (reference sequence). The CDR3 extends over 13 amino acids. The V and J ends lost 4 bases and 7 bases, in that order; junction bases with no gene match: 7.

This clone occurred a few times. This chain uses TRBV5-1 with TRBJ1-2; D remains unclear. In germline, CDR1 is SGHRS, CDR2 YFSETQ. The CDR3 covers 15 residues. V lost 0 bases to trimming and J lost 3 bases, with 12 bases between them. For the CDR3, the DNA is TGCGCCAGCAGCTTGGGACACCCTCCGGACTATGGCTACACCTTC. Protein: CASSLGHPPDYGYTF.

This clone was detected only a few times. V and J are TRBV4-2 and TRBJ2-1; no definite D call. From germline, CDR1 is LGHNA and CDR2 YNFKEQ. The V end was cut by 0 bases, the J end by 4 bases, with 10 bases between. This CDR3 is built from 15 residues. The CDR3 loop reads CASSQDRLDYNEQFF. The CDR3 DNA follows: TGTGCCAGCAGCCAAGATAGACTCGATTACAATGAGCAGTTCTTC.